This record covers a single T cell receptor (beta chain). It lacks a known antigen. No much larger clone exists at a distance of one base, and base qualities are not known. This sample stems from a study of shared clonotypes between healthy human individuals (dated by TCRdb to 2020 to 2021). As for the study more broadly: Three men and two women, aged 18 to 49 years, made up the cohort. Per donor, three plates each were used for CD4 naive and CD4 memory, two for CD8 naive, and one for CD8 memory. To estimate repertoire size and how much clonotype sharing occurs between individuals, the study deeply sequenced the blood TCR repertoires of five healthy adults. To increase sequencing depth and limit assay-specific biases, different laboratories used diverse techniques to prepare libraries and sequence TCR repertoires. Per donor, leukapheresis produced somewhere between about 0.94 and 9 billion PBMCs.

Broader findings and caveats from the paper: Naive subsets generally had larger estimated clonotype richness than memory subsets. The small number of donors limited the genetic and exposure-history diversity represented. Across a handful of donors, approximately 4.6% of naive CD4, roughly 3.8% of naive CD8, approximately 2.5% of memory CD4, and 0.4% of memory CD8 clonotypes were shared. Pairwise subsampling led to the expectation that sequencing depth would affect the degree of clonotype sharing among donors. Sampling was restricted to blood, and TCR repertoires in tissues likely differ from the TCR repertoires found in blood. Even with the large sequencing depth, rarefaction of the sorted-subset datasets indicated that sequencing was incomplete. Higher generation probabilities were observed for clonotypes shared by all four sorted-subset donors than for non-shared clonotypes.

CDR1 and CDR2, looked up from the germline V gene (reference sequence), are SGHNT and YYREEE. The CDR3 has 17 amino acids, counting the end cysteine and phenylalanine. The kept DNA is CDR3 alone, 51 bases in frame from the first base. Trimming removed 0 bases from V and 1 base from J; the gene matches leave 6 bases unexplained. Healthy HIV-negative adults with no recently reported acute infections or vaccinations were included as donors. Only Caucasian adults living in Nashville, Tennessee, USA were represented among the donors. CD4+ T cells were enriched through magnetic negative selection, after which naive cells were positively selected on CD45RA and the remaining negative fraction served as the memory subset. After blood collection by leukapheresis, PBMCs were isolated using Ficoll-Histopaque density gradient centrifugation and then cryopreserved in the vapor phase of liquid nitrogen. Analytical flow cytometry was used to check the purity and quantity of every magnetically sorted T cell population. Each sorted fraction had its genomic DNA isolated and then quantified by UV absorbance on a Nanodrop 2000c.

Using the deep immunoSEQ assay, multiplex PCR amplified TCR CDR3 regions from genomic DNA. Extracted genomic DNA from each cell subset was spread evenly across all wells of several immunoSEQ 96-well plates, with each plate serving as a replicate. For sorted subsets, 200 to 250 ng of genomic DNA, equivalent to some 30,000 T cell genomes, went into each replicate PCR. The purified libraries were quantified using a Qubit 3.0 fluorometer, sized with a Bioanalyzer 2100, and then quantified again using the KAPA Library Quantification kit. Every immunoSEQ 96-well plate was sequenced on a dedicated single-read 150-cycle Illumina NextSeq 550 flow cell. Per the original workflow: Because only junctional sequences without quality scores were contained in the immunoSEQ output, filtering matching that applied to full-length reads could not be performed. Sequences were annotated with PyIR, a Python wrapper for IgBLAST v1.9, and V/J genes and CDR3 were assigned using IMGT germline references. Reads with weak V/J assignments (E-value above 1e-6), missing CDR3, stop codons, out-of-frame junctions, or ambiguous translated residues were removed. A V3J clonotype was defined by an identical inferred V gene, J gene, and CDR3 amino acid sequence. To compute the percentage overlap between repertoires, the number of shared unique clonotypes was divided by the size of the smaller repertoire. Richness of each repertoire was evaluated using RTK rarefaction, the Chao1 estimator, and Recon v2.1 estimates of unobserved clonotypes. For all TCRbeta clonotypes obtained by the gDNA method from a few donors, generation probabilities were computed with OLGA. The table comes from immuneACCESS by way of TCRdb, which keeps in-frame sequences with V and J called. Part of the clones is missing from these tables; in studies checked, under half for an unresolved V gene and the rest for unknown reasons. The V and J calls and the clone size are those of that table, but D and trimming were determined from the DNA. Within this sample are about a million clones, with 76% of them counted one time only. In total, the top ten clones hold roughly 1.5% of the sample.

The rearranged segments are TRBV5-4 and TRBJ2-5; 10 junctional bases match TRBD2. The specimen sequenced was memory CD4+ T cells sorted from blood. Reading the label with the study, this specimen's cell subset or site is: CD45RA-negative fraction. This receptor was obtained from a man younger than 35 in good health. The CDR3 region: CASSLGVLAGAQETQYF. In nucleotides, the sequence is TGTGCCAGCAGCTTGGGGGTTCTAGCGGGGGCCCAAGAGACCCAGTACTTC.